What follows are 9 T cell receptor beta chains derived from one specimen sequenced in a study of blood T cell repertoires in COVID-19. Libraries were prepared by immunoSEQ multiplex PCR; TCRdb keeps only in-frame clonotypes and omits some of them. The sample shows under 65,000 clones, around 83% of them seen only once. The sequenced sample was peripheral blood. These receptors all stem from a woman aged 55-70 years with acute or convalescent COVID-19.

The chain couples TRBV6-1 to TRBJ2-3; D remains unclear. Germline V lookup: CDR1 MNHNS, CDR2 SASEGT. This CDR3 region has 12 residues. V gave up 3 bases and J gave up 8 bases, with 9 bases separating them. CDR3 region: CASSESLSTQYF. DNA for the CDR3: TGTGCCAGCAGTGAGTCCTTGAGTACGCAGTATTTT.

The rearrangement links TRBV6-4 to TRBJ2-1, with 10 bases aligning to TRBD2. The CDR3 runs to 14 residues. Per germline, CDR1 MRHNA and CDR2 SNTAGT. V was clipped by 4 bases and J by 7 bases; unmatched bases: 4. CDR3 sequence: CASSALAGANEQFF. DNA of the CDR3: TGTGCCAGCAGTGCCCTAGCGGGGGCGAATGAGCAGTTCTTC.

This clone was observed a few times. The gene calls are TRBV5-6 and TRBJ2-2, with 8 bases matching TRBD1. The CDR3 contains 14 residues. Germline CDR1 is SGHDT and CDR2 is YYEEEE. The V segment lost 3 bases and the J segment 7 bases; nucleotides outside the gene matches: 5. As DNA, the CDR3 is TGTGCCAGCAGCTCCGACAGGGGCGTCGGGGAGCTGTTTTTT. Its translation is CASSSDRGVGELFF.

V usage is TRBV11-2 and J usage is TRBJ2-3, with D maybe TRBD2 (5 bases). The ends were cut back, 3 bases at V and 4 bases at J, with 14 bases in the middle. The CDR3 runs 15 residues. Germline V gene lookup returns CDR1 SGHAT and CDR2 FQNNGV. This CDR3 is CASSFAGLGADTQYF. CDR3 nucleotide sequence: TGTGCCAGCAGCTTCGCGGGCCTCGGGGCAGATACGCAGTATTTT. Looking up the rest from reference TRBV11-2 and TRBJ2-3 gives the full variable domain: EAGVAQSPRYKIIEKRQSVAFWCNPISGHATLYWYQQILGQGPKLLIQFQNNGVVDDSQLPKDRFSAERLKGVDSTLKIQPAKLEDSAVYLCASSFAGLGADTQYFGPGTRLTVL.

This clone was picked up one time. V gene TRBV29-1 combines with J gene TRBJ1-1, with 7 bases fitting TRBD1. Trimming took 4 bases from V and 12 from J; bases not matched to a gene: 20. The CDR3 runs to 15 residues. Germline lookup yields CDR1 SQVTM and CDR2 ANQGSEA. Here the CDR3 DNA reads TGCAGCGTTGGATCCCCCTGGGACAGTGATTCTTTTCCTTTCTTT. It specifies CSVGSPWDSDSFPFF.

CDR3 in DNA: TGTGCCAGCAGTAGACAGGGGGGGACTGAAGCTTTCTTT. This codes for CASSRQGGTEAFF. V and J are TRBV12-3 or TRBV12-4 and TRBJ1-1, with TRBD1 matching over 9 bases. V shed 5 bases, J shed 5 bases, and the junction held 3 bases outside the gene matches. The CDR3 is 13 amino acids.

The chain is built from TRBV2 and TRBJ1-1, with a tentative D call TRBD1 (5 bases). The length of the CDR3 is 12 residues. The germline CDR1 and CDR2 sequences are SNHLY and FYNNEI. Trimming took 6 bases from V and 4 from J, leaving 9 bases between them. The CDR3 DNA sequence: TGTGCCAGCAGCCAGGGAGGCACTGAAGCTTTCTTT. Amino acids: CASSQGGTEAFF.

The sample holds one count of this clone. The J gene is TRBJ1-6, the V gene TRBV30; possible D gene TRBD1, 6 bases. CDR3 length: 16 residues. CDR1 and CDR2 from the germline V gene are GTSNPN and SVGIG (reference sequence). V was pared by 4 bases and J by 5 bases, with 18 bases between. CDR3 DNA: TGTGCCTGGAATAGAAACAGGGATTGGGATAATTCACCCCTCCACTTT. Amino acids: CAWNRNRDWDNSPLHF.

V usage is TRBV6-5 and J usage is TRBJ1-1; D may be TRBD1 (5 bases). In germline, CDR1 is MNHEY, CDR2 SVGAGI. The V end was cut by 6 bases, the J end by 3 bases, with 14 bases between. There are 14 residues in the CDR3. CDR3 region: CASRPRGIYTEAFF. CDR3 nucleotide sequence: TGTGCCAGCAGGCCCCGGGGGATATACACTGAAGCTTTCTTT.